Each of the 6 T cell receptor beta chains below was sequenced from the same sample in a study of blood T cell repertoires in COVID-19. Clones were read by immunoSEQ multiplex PCR, and TCRdb kept only the in-frame ones, dropping some. The sample yields over 250,000 clones, 88% seen once. The sample comprised peripheral blood. Receptors were obtained from a woman aged 40-49 years who had recovered from COVID-19.

Note on this clone: Other DNA sequences in this specimen translate into the identical CDR3. V and J are TRBV30 and TRBJ1-3; D is unclear. The length of the CDR3 is 12 residues. Trimming pared 5 bases from V and 4 bases from J, leaving 9 bases between. CDR1 is GTSNPN and CDR2 is SVGIG in the germline V gene (reference sequence). The chain's CDR3 is CAWSAGGNTIYF. The CDR3 DNA sequence: TGTGCCTGGTCCGCGGGGGGAAACACCATATATTTT.

This rearrangement joins TRBV5-1 to TRBJ1-5, with no clear D. V lost 4 bases and J lost 5, with 13 bases in between. CDR1 and CDR2 (germline): SGHRS, YFSETQ. There are 14 residues in the CDR3. Written as DNA, the CDR3 is TGCGCCAGCAGCCCGGTGGCGGGCGATCAGCCCCAGCATTTT. This gives the protein CASSPVAGDQPQHF. The whole variable domain, remainder taken from reference TRBV5-1 and TRBJ1-5, is KAGVTQTPRYLIKTRGQQVTLSCSPISGHRSVSWYQQTPGQGLQFLFEYFSETQRNKGNFPGRFSGRQFSNSRSEMNVSTLELGDSALYLCASSPVAGDQPQHFGDGTRLSIL.

This chain links TRBV7-2 with TRBJ2-5; TRBD2 is a possible D gene (7 bases). Per the germline V gene, CDR1 is SGHTA and CDR2 is FQGNSA. This CDR3 has 14 residues. Trimming left V 5 bases short and J 5 bases short, with 15 bases between. Here the CDR3 reads CASSQGGVWETQYF. The CDR3 DNA sequence: TGTGCCAGCAGCCAAGGGGGGGTTTGGGAGACCCAGTACTTC.

The V call is TRBV7-6, the J call TRBJ2-7, with TRBD2 identical over 8 bases. The CDR3 is 16 residues long. Germline CDR1 SGHVS, CDR2 FNYEAQ. J was trimmed by 0 bases and V by 4 bases; bases with no gene match: 8. The CDR3 here is CASSSGPGGSSYEQYF. DNA of the CDR3: TGTGCCAGCAGCTCCGGGCCGGGAGGGTCCTCCTACGAGCAGTACTTC.

The genes are TRBV19 and TRBJ2-1, with TRBD1 as a possible D gene (5 bases). The CDR3 sequence is 15 residues long. Germline assignment: CDR1 LNHDA and CDR2 SQIVND (reference sequence). V lost 7 bases and J 5 bases, leaving 18 bases between the germline ends. The DNA for the CDR3 is TGTGCCAGTAAAAGGGGCCCGGGTTTTAACAATGAGCAGTTCTTC. This encodes CASKRGPGFNNEQFF.

The chain couples TRBV24-1 to TRBJ2-5; the D gene is possibly TRBD1 (7 bases). The CDR3 covers 14 residues. Germline loops: CDR1 KGHDR, CDR2 SFDVKD. The V and J ends lost 9 bases and 7 bases respectively, with 20 bases between them. The CDR3 nucleotides read TGTGCCACCGCCGGGCCAGGGGGGAGTGGGACCCAGTACTTC. It specifies CATAGPGGSGTQYF.